This T cell receptor (beta chain) was recovered during a study of blood T cell repertoires in COVID-19. Germline CDR1 and CDR2: SGHTA and FQGTGA. This CDR3 comprises 17 residues. J gave up 2 bases and V 5 bases, and 11 bases lay outside the gene matches. Per the authors' pipeline: The assay estimated nucleated cells by amplifying reference gene primers. Only in-frame clones appear in the TCRdb table, and some are missing; sequencing was by immunoSEQ multiplex PCR. V and J calls and clone size follow that table, whereas D and trimming were derived from the DNA. This sample has some 340,000 clones; 85% occur once, and the top ten carry roughly 3.7%.

The sequenced sample consisted of peripheral blood. The TCR was taken from a woman younger than 30 with acute or convalescent COVID-19. The chain carries TRBV7-3 and TRBJ2-2, with 7 bases lining up with TRBD1. The CDR3 coding sequence is TGTGCCAGCAGCGGACAAAGGGGGCAGCCCAACACCGGGGAGCTGTTTTTT. Encoded protein: CASSGQRGQPNTGELFF.